The TCR beta chain described here comes from a study of cytomegalovirus exposure and HLA in healthy donors. It was with 60 Vbeta and 13 Jbeta primers that the PCR ran. Method: immunoSEQ multiplex PCR; TCRdb's copy keeps in-frame clones and lacks some. The table has approximately 140,000 clones, around 72% seen once; the top ten hold around 1.4%. The TCR originated in a woman aged 40 to 49 in good health and CMV-seronegative. What was sequenced was PBMCs.

The CDR3 here is CASSSGLAGGTDTQYF. In DNA form, the CDR3 reads TGTGCCAGCAGCTCCGGACTAGCGGGGGGGACAGATACGCAGTATTTT. The V and J genes are TRBV6-4 and TRBJ2-3, with 15 bases lining up with TRBD2. The CDR3 sequence is 16 residues long. CDR1 and CDR2 (germline): MRHNA, SNTAGT. With 6 bases clipped from V and 3 bases from J, the junction kept 4 bases outside the gene matches.